These 27 T cell receptor beta chains were all obtained from the same sample, sequenced in a study of cytomegalovirus exposure and HLA in healthy donors. The data were produced by immunoSEQ multiplex PCR, yet TCRdb's version contains in-frame clones alone and is incomplete. Of over 150,000 clones in the sample, 75% to 95% were seen once. The sequencing sample was made of PBMCs. These receptors all stem from a woman aged 18-30 years in good health and CMV-seropositive.

This chain connects TRBV19 to TRBJ2-1; D is perhaps TRBD2 (5 bases). Trimming took 7 bases from V and 3 from J, leaving 10 bases between them. The CDR3 totals 13 residues. Germline V gene lookup returns CDR1 LNHDA and CDR2 SQIVND (reference sequence). CDR3 DNA sequence: TGTGCCAGTAAGGAGGCCGACTACAATGAGCAGTTCTTC. It codes for CASKEADYNEQFF.

In this sample, this clone turned up a few times. The chain carries TRBV19 and TRBJ2-7; D call uncertain. This CDR3 comprises 12 residues. CDR1 is LNHDA and CDR2 is SQIVND in the germline V gene (reference sequence). The ends were cut back, 5 bases at V and 0 bases at J, with 5 bases in the middle. CDR3 DNA: TGTGCCAGTAGTCCCAGCTCCTACGAGCAGTACTTC. Its protein product is CASSPSSYEQYF.

The rearrangement uses TRBV27 and TRBJ2-2; D call uncertain. This CDR3 contains 14 residues. Germline CDR1 reads MNHEY; CDR2 reads SMNVEV (reference sequence). The V gene lost 3 bases and the J gene lost 0 bases, with 5 bases spanning the gap. CDR3 nucleotide sequence: TGTGCCAGCAGTTTGCGTCCGAACACCGGGGAGCTGTTTTTT. Protein product: CASSLRPNTGELFF.

This clone was picked up many times. Within the sample, other DNA sequences also encode this same CDR3. The chain carries TRBV6-5 and TRBJ2-3, with D maybe TRBD1 (6 bases). Between the trimmed V and J ends, which lost 3 bases and 2 bases, there was a span of 12 bases. This CDR3 region has 15 residues. Germline CDR1 reads MNHEY; CDR2 reads SVGAGI. The CDR3 DNA reads as TGTGCCAGCAGTTATTCTGGACAGCTCACAGATACGCAGTATTTT. Amino acid sequence: CASSYSGQLTDTQYF.

The V gene is TRBV4-1, the J gene TRBJ1-5; TRBD1 might be the D (6 bases). Germline CDR1 MGHRA, CDR2 YSYEKL. The CDR3 runs to 17 residues. Trimming removed 2 bases from V and 1 base from J, with 15 bases in between. The CDR3 DNA is TGCGCCAGCAGCCAATTCACAGGGAGGGGGAGCAATCAGCCCCAGCATTTT. It yields the protein CASSQFTGRGSNQPQHF.

In DNA, the CDR3 is TGTGCCAGCAGCTTGCAGGGGGCGCGTGACAATGAGCAGTTCTTC. This sequence encodes CASSLQGARDNEQFF. V is TRBV28 and J is TRBJ2-1; 8 bases agree with TRBD1. The J segment lost 5 bases and the V segment lost 6 bases, leaving 9 bases of the junction unmatched. CDR1 is MDHEN and CDR2 is SYDVKM in the germline V gene. The CDR3 is 15 residues long.

The rearrangement uses TRBV2 and TRBJ1-5; weak D call: TRBD1 (6 bases). The CDR3 is 13 amino acids. With 6 bases removed from V and 6 bases from J, the gap between germline ends came to 12 bases. The germline CDR1 and CDR2 sequences are SNHLY and FYNNEI. The CDR3 DNA sequence: TGTGCCAGCAGCCACAGGGATGGTCAGCCCCAGCATTTT. Residues: CASSHRDGQPQHF.

This chain joins TRBV29-1 and TRBJ1-2, with 7 bases fitting TRBD1. The V gene end was trimmed by 4 bases and the J gene end by 3 bases; junction bases not matched to a gene: 5. This CDR3 is built from 13 residues. Germline V gene data show CDR1 as SQVTM and CDR2 as ANQGSEA. CDR3 region: CSVAIGGYYGYTF. For the CDR3, the DNA is TGCAGCGTTGCAATAGGGGGCTACTATGGCTACACCTTC. Full variable domain (outside the CDR3, taken from reference TRBV29-1 and TRBJ1-2): SAVISQKPSRDICQRGTSLTIQCQVDSQVTMMFWYRQQPGQSLTLIATANQGSEATYESGFVIDKFPISRPNLTFSTLTVSNMSPEDSSIYLCSVAIGGYYGYTFGSGTRLTVV.

This rearrangement joins TRBV28 to TRBJ2-4, with a possible D match to TRBD2 (6 bases). The CDR3 has 14 residues. From germline, CDR1 is MDHEN and CDR2 SYDVKM. V dropped 2 bases and J dropped 8 bases, with 13 bases sitting between them. The CDR3 nucleotides are TGTGCCAGCAGTTTACCGACGGGCGGGGACATTCAGTACTTC. As protein: CASSLPTGGDIQYF.

Here the CDR3 DNA reads TGCGCCAGCAGCTTGGACCCTTCCGGGACAGGGGATGACGAGCAGTACTTC. Translated, it gives CASSLDPSGTGDDEQYF. The V and J genes are TRBV5-1 and TRBJ2-7, with 10 positions matching TRBD1. CDR3 length: 17 residues. Germline V gene lookup returns CDR1 SGHRS and CDR2 YFSETQ. After removal of 0 bases from V and 5 bases from J, the junction contained 11 bases not matched to a gene.

This chain links TRBV5-4 with TRBJ2-5, with a possible D match to TRBD2 (5 bases). Looked up from germline, CDR1 is SGHNT and CDR2 is YYREEE (reference sequence). Trimming stripped 2 bases from V and 5 bases from J, with 7 bases between. The CDR3 is 12 residues long. The CDR3 coding sequence is TGTGCCAGCAGCTTCGGGATGGAGACCCAGTACTTC. Its translation is CASSFGMETQYF.

This clone was counted only a few times. The chain carries TRBV19 and TRBJ1-2; weak D call: TRBD1 (6 bases). Between the trimmed V and J ends, which lost 3 bases and 5 bases, there was a span of 13 bases. This CDR3 has 14 amino acids. Germline loops: CDR1 LNHDA, CDR2 SQIVND (reference sequence). DNA of the CDR3: TGTGCCAGTAGTATGAGACAGGACCTTTATGGCTACACCTTC. It is translated as CASSMRQDLYGYTF.

The chain links TRBV30 to TRBJ1-1, with D possibly TRBD1 on 5 matching bases. The CDR3 is 15 residues long. The germline V and J ends were trimmed by 2 bases and 1 base, with 14 bases remaining between them. CDR1 and CDR2 from the germline V gene are GTSNPN and SVGIG (reference sequence). The CDR3 reads CAWSTVWTQNTEAFF. The DNA for the CDR3 is TGTGCCTGGAGTACTGTATGGACACAGAACACTGAAGCTTTCTTT.

This clone turned up a few times. The chain links TRBV4-2 to TRBJ2-3, with 8 nucleotides matching TRBD1. Germline values: CDR1 LGHNA, CDR2 YNFKEQ. V shed 0 bases, J shed 5 bases, and the junction held 7 bases outside the gene matches. The CDR3 totals 16 residues. CDR3 in amino acids: CASSQDGQGAVDTQYF. CDR3 in DNA: TGTGCCAGCAGCCAAGATGGGCAGGGGGCGGTAGATACGCAGTATTTT.

This sequence joins TRBV9 and TRBJ1-1, with D unclear. V was clipped by 0 bases and J by 4 bases, with 13 bases between them. The germline CDR1 and CDR2 sequences are SGDLS and YYNGEE. The CDR3 consists of 15 residues. The CDR3 loop reads CASSVAKGGGTEAFF. As DNA, the CDR3 is TGTGCCAGCAGCGTAGCGAAGGGAGGAGGCACTGAAGCTTTCTTT.

The rearrangement links TRBV7-8 to TRBJ1-2; tentatively, D is TRBD1 (5 bases). This CDR3 is built from 17 residues. CDR1 and CDR2 (germline): SGHVS, FQNEAQ. V lost 6 bases and J lost 0, with 20 bases in between. The CDR3 reads CASSPEGGGLANYGYTF. CDR3 bases: TGTGCCAGCAGTCCAGAAGGTGGGGGGTTAGCTAACTATGGCTACACCTTC.

As DNA, the CDR3 is TGCAGCGTTGTCACATTGTACTACGAGCAGTACTTC. Amino acid sequence: CSVVTLYYEQYF. J is TRBJ2-7 and V is TRBV29-1; D is ambiguous. Trimming took 4 bases from V and 3 from J, leaving 10 bases between them. Looked up from germline, CDR1 is SQVTM and CDR2 is ANQGSEA. The CDR3 runs 12 residues.

The V call is TRBV7-9, the J call TRBJ1-2; 10 nucleotides agree with TRBD1. The CDR3 is 16 amino acids. CDR1 and CDR2 from the germline V gene are SEHNR and FQNEAQ (reference sequence). V lost 4 bases, J lost 3 bases, and 8 bases stayed unmatched. As DNA, the CDR3 is TGTGCCAGCAGCTCCCCGACAGGGGGCAGGGACTATGGCTACACCTTC. Its protein is CASSSPTGGRDYGYTF.

This clone was found a few times. The V gene is TRBV2, the J gene TRBJ2-3; 12 nucleotides line up with TRBD2. The CDR3 runs to 14 residues. The germline V gene encodes CDR1 SNHLY and CDR2 FYNNEI. V lost 6 bases and J lost 8; bases outside the gene matches: 6. CDR3 nucleotide sequence: TGTGCCAGCAGGACCGGGACTAGCGGGCCTACGCAGTATTTT. Amino acids: CASRTGTSGPTQYF.

This chain links TRBV9 with TRBJ1-1; maybe TRBD1 (6 bases). Germline loops: CDR1 SGDLS, CDR2 YYNGEE. This CDR3 has 16 residues. The V end was cut by 2 bases, the J end by 4 bases, with 18 bases between. CDR3 amino acids: CASSVHDEGVGTEAFF. In DNA, the CDR3 is TGTGCCAGCAGCGTCCATGACGAGGGGGTCGGCACTGAAGCTTTCTTT. Looking up the rest from reference TRBV9 and TRBJ1-1 gives the full variable domain: DSGVTQTPKHLITATGQRVTLRCSPRSGDLSVYWYQQSLDQGLQFLIQYYNGEERAKGNILERFSAQQFPDLHSELNLSSLELGDSALYFCASSVHDEGVGTEAFFGQGTRLTVV.

The gene calls are TRBV7-8 and TRBJ1-1, with D possibly being TRBD1 (6 bases). The V and J ends lost 5 bases and 2 bases respectively, with 12 bases between them. The germline V gene has CDR1 SGHVS and CDR2 FQNEAQ. This CDR3 has 14 residues. This chain's CDR3 is CASSGRTANTEAFF. As DNA, the CDR3 is TGTGCCAGCAGCGGAAGGACAGCAAACACTGAAGCTTTCTTT.

This clone is a singleton in its sample. The J gene is TRBJ2-1, the V gene TRBV7-9, with 7 bases that match TRBD2. CDR1 and CDR2 from the germline V gene are SEHNR and FQNEAQ (reference sequence). The CDR3 is 16 amino acids. Germline trimming cut 0 bases from V and 5 bases from J; bases unmatched to any gene: 7. CDR3 protein: CASSLAPAGFNNEQFF. For the CDR3, the DNA is TGTGCCAGCAGCTTAGCCCCAGCGGGATTCAACAATGAGCAGTTCTTC.

The CDR3 region is CSVEWANTGELFF. As DNA, the CDR3 is TGCAGCGTTGAATGGGCTAACACCGGGGAGCTGTTTTTT. The chain recombines TRBV29-1 with TRBJ2-2, with no clear D. V shed 2 bases and J shed 2 bases, with 6 bases lying between them. The germline CDR1 and CDR2 sequences are SQVTM and ANQGSEA. The CDR3 is made up of 13 amino acids.

The genes are TRBV9 and TRBJ2-5; the D gene is possibly TRBD2 (5 bases). The CDR3 consists of 16 residues. Germline CDR1 is SGDLS and CDR2 is YYNGEE. V gave up 0 bases and J gave up 2 bases, with 14 bases separating them. This CDR3 reads CASSVGGLDLQETQYF. The CDR3 DNA sequence: TGTGCCAGCAGCGTAGGAGGACTGGACTTACAAGAGACCCAGTACTTC.

This clone appeared once. The J gene is TRBJ2-5, the V gene TRBV28; D unresolved. The ends were cut back, 0 bases at V and 5 bases at J, with 13 bases in the middle. Germline V gene data show CDR1 as MDHEN and CDR2 as SYDVKM. The CDR3 runs to 15 residues. CDR3 loop: CASSLWVGRRETQYF. CDR3 nucleotide sequence: TGTGCCAGCAGTTTATGGGTCGGTCGGCGGGAGACCCAGTACTTC.

The J gene is TRBJ2-5, the V gene TRBV27; 7 bases fit TRBD2. J gave up 4 bases and V 6 bases, and 11 bases lay outside the gene matches. The germline CDR1 and CDR2 sequences are MNHEY and SMNVEV (reference sequence). The CDR3 covers 15 residues. Written as DNA, the CDR3 is TGTGCCAGCAGGTTGGGGGAGGGCCGTCGAGAGACCCAGTACTTC. Translated, it gives CASRLGEGRRETQYF.

The chain uses TRBV2 and TRBJ1-4, with 7 positions matching TRBD1. Unmatched junction bases numbered 5, after V lost 4 bases and J lost 6 bases. The CDR3 has 14 amino acids. Germline V lookup: CDR1 SNHLY, CDR2 FYNNEI. The CDR3 sequence: CASSATGLDEKLFF. CDR3 nucleotides: TGTGCCAGCAGTGCGACAGGGTTGGATGAAAAACTGTTTTTT.